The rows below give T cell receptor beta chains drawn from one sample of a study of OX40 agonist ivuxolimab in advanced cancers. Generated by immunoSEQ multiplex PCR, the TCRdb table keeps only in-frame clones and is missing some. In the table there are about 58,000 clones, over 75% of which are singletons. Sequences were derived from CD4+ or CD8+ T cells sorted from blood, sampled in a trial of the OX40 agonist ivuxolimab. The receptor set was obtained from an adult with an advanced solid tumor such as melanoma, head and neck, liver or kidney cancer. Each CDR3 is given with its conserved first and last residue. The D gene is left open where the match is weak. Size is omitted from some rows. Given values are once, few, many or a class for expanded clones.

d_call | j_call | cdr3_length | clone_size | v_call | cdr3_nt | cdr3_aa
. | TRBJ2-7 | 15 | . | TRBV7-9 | TGTGCCAGCAGCCCACCCCTGCGGGGAATCGACGAGCAGTACTTC | CASSPPLRGIDEQYF
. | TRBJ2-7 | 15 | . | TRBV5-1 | TGCGCCAGCAGCTGGAGTTGGGGGATCGACTACGAGCAGTACTTC | CASSWSWGIDYEQYF
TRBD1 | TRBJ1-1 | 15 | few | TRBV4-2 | TGTGCCAGCAGCCAAACGGACAGGGCAGGGACTGAAGCTTTCTTT | CASSQTDRAGTEAFF
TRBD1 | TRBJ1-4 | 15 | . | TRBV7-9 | TGTGCCAGCAGCCTCGAGACAGGGTGGCGTGAAAAACTGTTTTTT | CASSLETGWREKLFF
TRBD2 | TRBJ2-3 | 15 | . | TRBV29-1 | TGCAGCGTTGTAGGACTAGCGGGAGGCACAGATACGCAGTATTTT | CSVVGLAGGTDTQYF
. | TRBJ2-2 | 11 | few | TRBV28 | TGTGCCAGTTGGGCTTCCGGGGAGCTGTTTTTT | CASWASGELFF
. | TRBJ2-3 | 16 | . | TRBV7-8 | TGTGCCAGCAGCCCGCGGTCAGGGGGGTTCACAGATACGCAGTATTTT | CASSPRSGGFTDTQYF
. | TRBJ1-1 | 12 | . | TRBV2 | TGTGCCAGCAGCGCCCTGGGGGGTGGAGCTTTCTTT | CASSALGGGAFF
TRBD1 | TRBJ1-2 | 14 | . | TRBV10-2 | TGCGCCAGCAGCCCCGGACAGGGAGGCTATGGCTACACCTTC | CASSPGQGGYGYTF
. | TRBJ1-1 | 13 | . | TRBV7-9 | TGTGCCAGCAGCTTAGTTGAGAAAACTGAAGCTTTCTTT | CASSLVEKTEAFF
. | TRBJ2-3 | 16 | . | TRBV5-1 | TGCGCCAGCACCAAATCCCCGGGAGCCACCACAGATACGCAGTATTTT | CASTKSPGATTDTQYF
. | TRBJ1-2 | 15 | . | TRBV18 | TGTGCCAGCTCACCACCGGGGAGTGCGGTTAGTGGCTACACCTTC | CASSPPGSAVSGYTF
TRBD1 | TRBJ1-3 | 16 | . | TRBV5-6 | TGTGCCAGCAGCTCCCAGGGGGGGCTAATTGGAAACACCATATATTTT | CASSSQGGLIGNTIYF
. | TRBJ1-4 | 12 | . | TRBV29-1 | TGCAGCGTTGTTGCAAACAATGAAAAACTGTTTTTT | CSVVANNEKLFF
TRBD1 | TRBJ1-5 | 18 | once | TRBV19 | TGTGCCAGTATTGGGCCAAGACAGGGGAAGGGAGGCAATCAGCCCCAGCATTTT | CASIGPRQGKGGNQPQHF
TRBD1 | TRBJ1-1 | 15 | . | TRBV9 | TGTGCCAGCAGCGTAGCCTTGGACAGGGGCACTGAAGCTTTCTTT | CASSVALDRGTEAFF
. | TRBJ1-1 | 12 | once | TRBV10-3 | TGTGCCATCAGTGAGTCAGGGGCTGAAGCTTTCTTT | CAISESGAEAFF
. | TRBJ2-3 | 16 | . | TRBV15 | TGTGCCACCAGCGGCACAGGGAAACAAGGCACAGATACGCAGTATTTT | CATSGTGKQGTDTQYF
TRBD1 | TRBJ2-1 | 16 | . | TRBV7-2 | TGTGCCAGCAGGAAGACAGGGGGCGCCTCTTACAATGAGCAGTTCTTC | CASRKTGGASYNEQFF
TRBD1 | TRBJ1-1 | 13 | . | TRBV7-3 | TGTGCCAGCAGCTCTCAGGGGGACACTGAAGCTTTCTTT | CASSSQGDTEAFF
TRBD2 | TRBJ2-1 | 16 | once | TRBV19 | TGTGCCAGTAGTACCCAACCGGGAGGCCCTTGGAATGAGCAGTTCTTC | CASSTQPGGPWNEQFF
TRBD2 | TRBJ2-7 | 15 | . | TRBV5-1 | TGCGCCAGCAGCTTGGCCGAGCGGGGGACCTACGAGCAGTACTTC | CASSLAERGTYEQYF
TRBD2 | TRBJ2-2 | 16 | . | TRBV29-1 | TGCAGCGTTGAAGTTCTAGCGGGAGGCCGGACCGGGGAGCTGTTTTTT | CSVEVLAGGRTGELFF
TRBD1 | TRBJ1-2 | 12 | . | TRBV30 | TGTGCCTGGGGACAGGCTAACTATGGCTACACCTTC | CAWGQANYGYTF
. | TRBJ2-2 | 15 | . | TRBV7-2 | TGTGCCAGCAGCTTAGCGGGAGTTCGGACCGGGGAGCTGTTTTTT | CASSLAGVRTGELFF
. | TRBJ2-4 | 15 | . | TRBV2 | TGTGCCAGCAGTGAATTGGGGGCCCTTGGGAACATTCAGTACTTC | CASSELGALGNIQYF
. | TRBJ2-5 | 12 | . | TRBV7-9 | TGTGCCAGCAGCTTTGACGTTGAGACCCAGTACTTC | CASSFDVETQYF